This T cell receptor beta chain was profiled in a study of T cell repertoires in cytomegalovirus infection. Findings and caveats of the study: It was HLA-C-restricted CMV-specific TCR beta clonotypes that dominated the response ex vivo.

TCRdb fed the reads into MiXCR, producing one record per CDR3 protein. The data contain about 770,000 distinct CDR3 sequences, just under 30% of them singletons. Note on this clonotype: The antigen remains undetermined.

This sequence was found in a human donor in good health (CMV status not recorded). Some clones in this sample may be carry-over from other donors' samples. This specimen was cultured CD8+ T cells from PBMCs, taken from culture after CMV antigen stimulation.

CDR3 in amino acids: CASSVEGRPSYGYTF. The CDR3 DNA sequence: TGTGCCAGCAGCGTAGAGGGGCGACCTAGCTATGGCTACACCTTC. V and J are TRBV9 and TRBJ1-2; D is possibly TRBD1 (5 bases). The V gene lost 0 bases and the J gene lost 4 bases, with 13 bases spanning the gap. Germline V gives CDR1 SGDLS, CDR2 YYNGEE. The CDR3 totals 15 residues.